This TCR beta chain was sequenced during a study of blood T cell repertoires in COVID-19. Looked up from germline, CDR1 is SGHAT and CDR2 is FQNNGV. V shed 4 bases and J shed 0 bases, with 11 bases lying between them. The CDR3 consists of 15 residues. Some clones are missing from TCRdb's copy, which holds only in-frame ones; the method was immunoSEQ multiplex PCR. This sample has more than 70,000 clones, with 86% found just once. The material sequenced was peripheral blood. The chain uses TRBV11-2 and TRBJ2-3, with D perhaps TRBD2 (5 bases). This TCR derives from a man aged 45-65 years with active or convalescent COVID-19. CDR3: CASSSPRTSTDTQYF. The CDR3, as DNA: TGTGCCAGCAGCTCCCCAAGGACTAGCACAGATACGCAGTATTTT.